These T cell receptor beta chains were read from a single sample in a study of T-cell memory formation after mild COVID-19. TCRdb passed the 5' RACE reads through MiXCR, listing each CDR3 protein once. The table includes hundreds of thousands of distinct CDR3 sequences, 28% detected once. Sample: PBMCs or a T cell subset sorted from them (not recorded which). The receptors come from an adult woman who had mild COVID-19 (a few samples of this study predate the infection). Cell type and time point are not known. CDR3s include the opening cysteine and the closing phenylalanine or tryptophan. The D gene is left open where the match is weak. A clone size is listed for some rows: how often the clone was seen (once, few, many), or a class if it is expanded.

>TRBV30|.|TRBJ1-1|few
CAWIEGNTEAFF
TGTGCCTGGATAGAGGGGAACACTGAAGCTTTCTTT
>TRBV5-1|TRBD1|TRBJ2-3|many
CASSSGTGGADTQYF
TGCGCCAGCTCCTCCGGGACAGGGGGTGCAGATACGCAGTATTTT
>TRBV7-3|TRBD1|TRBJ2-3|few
CASRPPGQGTDTQYF
TGTGCCAGCAGGCCCCCGGGACAGGGGACAGATACGCAGTATTTT
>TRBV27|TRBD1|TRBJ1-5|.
CASSSKQGSDSNQPQHF
TGTGCCAGCAGTTCGAAACAGGGGTCTGATAGCAATCAGCCCCAGCATTTT
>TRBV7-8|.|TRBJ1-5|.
CASSFVGVDQPQHF
TGTGCCAGCAGCTTTGTAGGGGTCGATCAGCCCCAGCATTTT
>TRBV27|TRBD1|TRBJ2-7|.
CASSPRTGYEEQYF
TGTGCCAGCAGTCCCCGGACAGGGTATGAAGAGCAGTACTTC
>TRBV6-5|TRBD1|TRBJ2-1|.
CASSYSTGVSYNEQFF
TGTGCCAGCAGTTACTCGACAGGGGTCTCCTACAATGAGCAGTTCTTC
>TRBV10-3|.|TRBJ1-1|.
CAISELKNTEAFF
TGTGCCATCAGTGAGTTAAAGAACACTGAAGCTTTCTTT
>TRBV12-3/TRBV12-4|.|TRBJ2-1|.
CASSTQTGASYNEQFF
TGTGCCAGCAGCACTCAGACGGGAGCCTCCTACAATGAGCAGTTCTTC
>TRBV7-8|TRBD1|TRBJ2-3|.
CASSKETGGRTDTQYF
TGTGCCAGCAGCAAAGAAACAGGGGGTCGCACAGATACGCAGTATTTT
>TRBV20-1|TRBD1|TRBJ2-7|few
CSAPLLSRGYEQYF
TGCAGTGCCCCTCTCCTGAGCAGGGGGTACGAGCAGTACTTC
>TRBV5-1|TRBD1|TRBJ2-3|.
CASSRPTGSTDTQYF
TGCGCCAGCAGCCGACCGACAGGGAGTACAGATACGCAGTATTTT
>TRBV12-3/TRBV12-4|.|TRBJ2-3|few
CASSLYPGYPDTQYF
TGTGCCAGCAGTTTATACCCAGGGTACCCAGATACGCAGTATTTT
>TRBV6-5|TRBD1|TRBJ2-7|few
CASRRDRFSYEQYF
TGTGCCAGCAGAAGGGACAGGTTCTCCTACGAGCAGTACTTC
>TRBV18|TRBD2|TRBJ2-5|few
CASSPGSGSGETQYF
TGTGCCAGCTCACCAGGTAGCGGGAGTGGCGAGACCCAGTACTTC
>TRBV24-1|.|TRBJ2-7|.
CATSDLSYPYEQYF
TGTGCCACCAGTGATTTGTCCTATCCTTACGAGCAGTACTTC
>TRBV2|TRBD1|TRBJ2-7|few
CAGGQGLYEQYF
TGTGCCGGGGGACAGGGTCTCTACGAGCAGTACTTC